The 19 T cell receptor beta chains given below trace back to one sample, sequenced in a study of blood T cell repertoires in COVID-19. The protocol was immunoSEQ multiplex PCR, while the TCRdb copy is restricted to in-frame clones and leaves out a portion. In the table there are some 300,000 clones, about nine tenths of which are singletons. The specimen was PBMCs or T cells enriched from blood (not recorded which). These receptors came from a man aged 25 to 40 who had recovered from COVID-19.

Remarks on this clone: This specimen includes other DNA sequences encoding the same CDR3. The chain couples TRBV5-4 to TRBJ2-3; 8 nucleotides align to TRBD1. Germline-derived CDR1 and CDR2 are SGHNT and YYREEE (reference sequence). This CDR3 has 15 amino acids. The trim removed 0 bases at V and 1 base at J, leaving 1 base unmatched. CDR3 sequence (DNA): TGTGCCAGCAGCTTGGGGGGACAGGGCACAGATACGCAGTATTTT. This sequence encodes CASSLGGQGTDTQYF.

The chain joins TRBV24-1 to TRBJ1-1; 7 bases are a match to TRBD1. V was clipped by 1 base and J by 6 bases; unmatched bases: 1. The CDR3 runs 13 residues. The V gene's germline CDR1 is KGHDR and CDR2 SFDVKD. The CDR3 region has the DNA TGTGCCACCAGTGATTTTCAGGGGGCTGAAGCTTTCTTT. Residues: CATSDFQGAEAFF.

The rearrangement links TRBV24-1 to TRBJ2-5, with TRBD2 identical over 7 bases. Losses at the gene ends were 4 bases for V and 5 bases for J; bases not matched to a gene: 9. Germline assignment: CDR1 KGHDR and CDR2 SFDVKD. The CDR3 totals 15 residues. The CDR3 region is CATSDGGGPYETQYF. CDR3 in DNA: TGTGCCACCAGTGACGGGGGAGGGCCCTACGAGACCCAGTACTTC.

Only one count was recorded for this clone. The V gene is TRBV6-5, the J gene TRBJ2-5; no definite D call. Trimming removed 7 bases from V and 2 bases from J, with 11 bases in between. The CDR3 has 13 residues. Per germline, CDR1 MNHEY and CDR2 SVGAGI. CDR3 amino acids: CASKLHWQETQYF. DNA for the CDR3: TGTGCCAGCAAGTTGCACTGGCAAGAGACCCAGTACTTC.

The CDR3 region has the DNA TGTGCCAGCTCACACCCGGGACAGGGGGCATGGGGCTACACCTTC. Residues: CASSHPGQGAWGYTF. V and J are TRBV18 and TRBJ1-2; 12 bases agree with TRBD1. The germline V gene encodes CDR1 KGHSH and CDR2 LQKENI. This CDR3 is 15 amino acids long. Unmatched junction bases numbered 8, after V lost 4 bases and J lost 8 bases.

V is TRBV30 and J is TRBJ1-5, with 7 bases aligning to TRBD1. Per the germline V gene, CDR1 is GTSNPN and CDR2 is SVGIG (reference sequence). V dropped 0 bases and J dropped 5; count of bases not matched to a gene: 10. The CDR3 has 16 residues. As DNA, the CDR3 is TGTGCCTGGAGTGTAGCCAGACAGGGAAGGTATCAGCCCCAGCATTTT. Encoded protein: CAWSVARQGRYQPQHF.

The genes are TRBV30 and TRBJ1-5; no clear D. Trimming stripped 0 bases from V and 6 bases from J, with 12 bases between. The V gene's germline CDR1 is GTSNPN and CDR2 SVGIG (reference sequence). This CDR3 has 14 amino acids. The CDR3 nucleotides are TGTGCCTGGAGTGTAGACGGGGTTGTTCAGCCCCAGCATTTT. Protein sequence: CAWSVDGVVQPQHF.

The chain carries TRBV7-9 and TRBJ2-7, with 7 bases aligning to TRBD1. J gave up 5 bases and V 5 bases, and 3 bases lay outside the gene matches. The CDR3 covers 12 residues. CDR1 and CDR2 (germline): SEHNR, FQNEAQ (reference sequence). CDR3 sequence: CASSPQGDEQYF. CDR3 nucleotide sequence: TGTGCCAGCAGCCCGCAGGGGGACGAGCAGTACTTC.

V is TRBV2 and J is TRBJ2-1; TRBD1 aligns across 9 bases. Germline lookup yields CDR1 SNHLY and CDR2 FYNNEI. The CDR3 has 15 amino acids. Trimming cost V 5 bases and J 8 bases; bases outside gene matches: 10. The DNA of the CDR3 is TGTGCCAGCAGTTCCGGGACAGGGATTTTCGATGAGCAGTTCTTC. It translates to CASSSGTGIFDEQFF.

The J gene is TRBJ1-5, the V gene TRBV19; possibly TRBD1 for D (6 bases). Germline V CDR1 and CDR2: LNHDA, SQIVND (reference sequence). V was cut by 7 bases and J by 4 bases, with 14 bases left in between. There are 14 residues in the CDR3. CDR3 in DNA: TGTGCCAGTAACCTCCGGGACACTAATCAGCCCCAGCATTTT. Protein product: CASNLRDTNQPQHF.

This chain joins TRBV18 and TRBJ2-3, with 10 bases that match TRBD2. The V gene's germline CDR1 is KGHSH and CDR2 LQKENI. The CDR3 consists of 19 residues. Losses at the gene ends were 6 bases for V and 9 bases for J; bases not matched to a gene: 24. The CDR3 coding sequence is TGTGCCAGCTCCAGACTAACTCTAACCGGGCTAGCGGGAGATGTAACGCAGTATTTT. Its translation: CASSRLTLTGLAGDVTQYF.

The chain joins TRBV15 to TRBJ2-7; D gene uncertain. V lost 0 bases, J lost 7 bases, and 7 bases lay in between. The germline V gene encodes CDR1 LNHNV and CDR2 YYDKDF (reference sequence). The CDR3 is 12 residues long. The CDR3 sequence: CATSRDIQEQYF. CDR3 in DNA: TGTGCCACCAGCAGAGATATCCAGGAGCAGTACTTC.

This CDR3 reads CATSRDRTVNEKLFF. CDR3 sequence (DNA): TGTGCCACCAGCAGAGATAGGACAGTTAATGAAAAACTGTTTTTT. This chain connects TRBV15 to TRBJ1-4; D possibly corresponds to TRBD1 (6 bases). CDR1 and CDR2 (germline): LNHNV, YYDKDF (reference sequence). Trimming shortened V by 0 bases and J by 4 bases, and 9 bases separated the two germline ends. This CDR3 is 15 amino acids long.

The chain recombines TRBV15 with TRBJ2-5; 9 bases align to TRBD2. Per germline, CDR1 LNHNV and CDR2 YYDKDF (reference sequence). Losses at the gene ends were 1 base for V and 7 bases for J; bases not matched to a gene: 7. The CDR3 runs to 15 residues. This CDR3 is CATSRGAGGLGTQYF. The CDR3 nucleotides are TGTGCCACCAGCAGAGGAGCGGGGGGCTTGGGGACCCAGTACTTC.

V gene TRBV5-1 combines with J gene TRBJ1-2; weak D call: TRBD1 (6 bases). The CDR3 runs to 19 residues. V lost 0 bases and J 2 bases, leaving 23 bases between the germline ends. Germline V gene sequence: CDR1 SGHRS, CDR2 YFSETQ. CDR3 nucleotide sequence: TGCGCCAGCAGCTTGGATCCAGGGGTTCGGGCCGGCGGGAACTATGGCTACACCTTC. Protein product: CASSLDPGVRAGGNYGYTF. The whole variable domain, remainder taken from reference TRBV5-1 and TRBJ1-2, is KAGVTQTPRYLIKTRGQQVTLSCSPISGHRSVSWYQQTPGQGLQFLFEYFSETQRNKGNFPGRFSGRQFSNSRSEMNVSTLELGDSALYLCASSLDPGVRAGGNYGYTFGSGTRLTVV.

The rearrangement links TRBV5-1 to TRBJ2-1, with 9 bases lining up with TRBD1. The CDR3 length is 13 residues. Germline trimming cut 4 bases from V and 9 bases from J; bases unmatched to any gene: 5. Germline CDR1 reads SGHRS; CDR2 reads YFSETQ. CDR3 protein: CASSLQGALEQFF. As DNA, the CDR3 is TGCGCCAGCAGCCTACAGGGGGCGCTTGAGCAGTTCTTC.

The chain links TRBV9 to TRBJ1-1, with a possible D match to TRBD1 (6 bases). The CDR3 totals 15 residues. Trimming pared 0 bases from V and 1 base from J, leaving 10 bases between. Germline CDR1 is SGDLS and CDR2 is YYNGEE. DNA for the CDR3: TGTGCCAGCAGCGTAGAGGACAGATCGAACACTGAAGCTTTCTTT. Protein product: CASSVEDRSNTEAFF.

V is TRBV30 and J is TRBJ1-2; maybe TRBD1 (6 bases). The V and J ends lost 0 bases and 8 bases respectively, with 31 bases between them. The CDR3 spans 19 residues. The germline CDR1 and CDR2 sequences are GTSNPN and SVGIG (reference sequence). Here the CDR3 reads CAWSVPGSGTRNTRVGYTF. CDR3 bases: TGTGCCTGGAGTGTCCCGGGTTCCGGGACACGGAATACCAGAGTAGGCTACACCTTC.

The chain is built from TRBV28 and TRBJ2-2; 7 positions match TRBD2. Germline-derived CDR1 and CDR2 are MDHEN and SYDVKM. CDR3 length: 15 amino acids. V shed 1 base, J shed 7 bases, and the junction held 6 bases outside the gene matches. The CDR3, as DNA: TGTGCCAGCAGTTTATTTGGGCTAGCGGTCGGGGAGCTGTTTTTT. Amino acid sequence: CASSLFGLAVGELFF.